These 20 T cell receptor beta chains originate from one sample sequenced in a study of blood T cell dynamics during melanoma immunotherapy. Study results and limitations: Cell-free DNA CDR3 sequences most resembled the immune-effector CD8+ subset, which was also most clonal.

Indicated time point: week 3, after first cycle of checkpoint inhibitor. Immune-effector memory T cells were defined as CD3+ CD4- CD8+ CD45RA- CD45RO-high CD27- CCR7-. What these receptors recognize is not known. The assay was immunoSEQ multiplex PCR, and TCRdb's table has in-frame clones only and misses some. The sample carries about 2,000 clones, 76% recorded once. The source material was CD8+ T cells from blood, sampled from a patient treated with checkpoint blockade. Receptors were obtained from a human donor with melanoma.

The chain is built from TRBV2 and TRBJ2-7, with D unclear. Trimming took off 0 bases at V and 9 bases at J, with 6 bases between the two ends. There are 11 residues in the CDR3. The V gene's germline CDR1 is SNHLY and CDR2 FYNNEI. DNA for the CDR3: TGTGCCAGCAGTGAAGCGTTAGGGCAGTACTTC. Translation gives CASSEALGQYF.

Here the CDR3 reads CASSSPRRGSEGYTF. The CDR3 coding sequence is TGTGCCAGCAGCTCACCCCGGAGGGGGTCTGAAGGCTACACCTTC. The chain couples TRBV5-6 to TRBJ1-2, with D maybe TRBD1 (6 bases). CDR1 and CDR2 from the germline V gene are SGHDT and YYEEEE. The V end lost 3 bases, the J end lost 8 bases, and 20 bases lay between the germline ends. This CDR3 is built from 15 residues.

The CDR3 DNA reads TGTGCCAGCAGCGTAGCGGGAGGGGGCACTGAAGCTTTCTTT. This sequence encodes CASSVAGGGTEAFF. The V gene is TRBV9, the J gene TRBJ1-1, with a tentative D call TRBD1 (6 bases). The CDR3 is 14 residues long. V was shortened by 0 bases and J by 4 bases, with 10 bases between the two germline ends. Germline CDR1 is SGDLS and CDR2 is YYNGEE.

V is TRBV19 and J is TRBJ2-1; D call uncertain. Germline loops: CDR1 LNHDA, CDR2 SQIVND (reference sequence). The V end lost 3 bases, the J end lost 3 bases, and 6 bases lay between the germline ends. The CDR3 length is 13 residues. In DNA, the CDR3 is TGTGCCAGTAGTATGGATAGCTACAATGAGCAGTTCTTC. Its protein product is CASSMDSYNEQFF.

This clone was seen only a few times. This chain joins TRBV7-2 and TRBJ2-7; tentatively, D is TRBD1 or TRBD2 (5 bases each). This CDR3 has 14 residues. Trimming removed 5 bases at V and 3 bases at J, with 14 bases between. The germline gives CDR1 SGHTA, CDR2 FQGNSA. The chain's CDR3 is CASSPGASVYEQYF. CDR3 sequence (DNA): TGTGCCAGCAGCCCCGGGGCGAGTGTCTACGAGCAGTACTTC.

The V and J genes are TRBV19 and TRBJ1-2; tentative D call: TRBD1 (5 bases). Trimming cost V 5 bases and J 2 bases, with 9 bases left between them. The germline gives CDR1 LNHDA, CDR2 SQIVND (reference sequence). The CDR3 has 13 amino acids. The CDR3 reads CASSEGPNYGYTF. As DNA, the CDR3 is TGTGCCAGTAGTGAGGGACCGAACTATGGCTACACCTTC.

The J gene is TRBJ2-3, the V gene TRBV28; D perhaps matches TRBD2 (5 bases). Trimming removed 8 bases from V and 3 bases from J, with 12 bases in between. Germline lookup yields CDR1 MDHEN and CDR2 SYDVKM. The CDR3 is made up of 13 amino acids. The CDR3, as DNA: TGTGCCAGCTTTAAGAGGGTTACAGATACGCAGTATTTT. Translated, it gives CASFKRVTDTQYF.

The sample holds a few counts of this clone. V and J are TRBV30 and TRBJ2-1; D unclear. CDR3 length equals 11 residues. With 0 bases removed from V and 8 bases from J, the gap between germline ends came to 5 bases. CDR1 and CDR2 from the germline V gene are GTSNPN and SVGIG (reference sequence). The chain's CDR3 is CAWSVVDEQFF. In DNA form, the CDR3 reads TGTGCCTGGAGTGTGGTCGATGAGCAGTTCTTC. The variable domain in full, with the rest retrieved from reference TRBV30 and TRBJ2-1, is SQTIHQWPATLVQPVGSPLSLECTVEGTSNPNLYWYRQAAGRGLQLLFYSVGIGQISSEVPQNLSASRPQDRQFILSSKKLLLSDSGFYLCAWSVVDEQFFGPGTRLTVL.

This clone has a handful of counts. The CDR3 region is CASSQKVVAAYGYTF. The CDR3 bases are TGTGCCAGCAGCCAAAAGGTGGTGGCTGCCTATGGCTACACCTTC. This chain uses TRBV4-2 with TRBJ1-2; D is ambiguous. CDR1 is LGHNA and CDR2 is YNFKEQ in the germline V gene. V dropped 2 bases and J dropped 4 bases, with 14 bases sitting between them. The CDR3 is 15 amino acids.

This chain links TRBV27 with TRBJ2-1; D uncertain. V lost 0 bases to trimming and J lost 5 bases, with 5 bases between them. The germline V gene has CDR1 MNHEY and CDR2 SMNVEV (reference sequence). This CDR3 spans 13 amino acids. CDR3 in DNA: TGTGCCAGCAGTTTATCTCGGGACAATGAGCAGTTCTTC. Amino acids: CASSLSRDNEQFF.

The V and J genes are TRBV5-1 and TRBJ2-1, with TRBD2 as a possible D gene (7 bases). The CDR3 contains 13 residues. Germline loops: CDR1 SGHRS, CDR2 YFSETQ. V dropped 7 bases and J dropped 5 bases, with 13 bases sitting between them. Written as DNA, the CDR3 is TGCGCCAGCCGGGAGGACAGTAACAATGAGCAGTTCTTC. Protein: CASREDSNNEQFF.

The chain links TRBV7-9 to TRBJ2-5; TRBD2 matches at 13 bases. Matching the DNA end better, TRBJ2-7 makes the J call doubtful. Germline V gene data show CDR1 as SEHNR and CDR2 as FQNEAQ (reference sequence). The CDR3 covers 14 residues. DNA of the CDR3: TGTGCCAGCAGCTTAGGACTAGCGGGAGGCGAGCAGTACTTC. Protein: CASSLGLAGGEQYF.

The chain uses TRBV7-9 and TRBJ2-4, with TRBD2 matching 12 bases. CDR1 is SEHNR and CDR2 is FQNEAQ in the germline V gene (reference sequence). The trim removed 5 bases at V and 9 bases at J, leaving 5 bases unmatched. The CDR3 length is 14 residues. CDR3 DNA sequence: TGTGCCAGCAGCCGATCTAGCGGGAGGGCCATTCAGTACTTC. Translation: CASSRSSGRAIQYF.

This clone was seen a few times. The rearrangement joins TRBV29-1 to TRBJ2-7, with D possibly called TRBD1 or TRBD2 (5 bases each). V gave up 6 bases and J gave up 5 bases, with 17 bases separating them. This CDR3 is built from 13 residues. Germline CDR1 and CDR2: SQVTM and ANQGSEA. CDR3 in amino acids: CSVVRGADNEQYF. CDR3 nucleotides: TGCAGCGTCGTTAGAGGGGCCGACAACGAGCAGTACTTC.

The rearrangement links TRBV11-2 to TRBJ1-3; weak D call: TRBD1 (5 bases). This CDR3 spans 15 amino acids. The germline V gene has CDR1 SGHAT and CDR2 FQNNGV. V was clipped by 6 bases and J by 4 bases, with 16 bases between them. CDR3 nucleotide sequence: TGTGCCAGCAGTGCTGGGGGGTATGCGGGAAACACCATATATTTT. Translation gives CASSAGGYAGNTIYF. Drawing the rest from reference TRBV11-2 and TRBJ1-3, the complete variable domain is EAGVAQSPRYKIIEKRQSVAFWCNPISGHATLYWYQQILGQGPKLLIQFQNNGVVDDSQLPKDRFSAERLKGVDSTLKIQPAKLEDSAVYLCASSAGGYAGNTIYFGEGSWLTVV.

The rearrangement joins TRBV7-7 to TRBJ2-7, with TRBD1 identical over 10 bases. V trimming: 6 bases; J trimming: 6 bases; junction bases outside the gene matches: 5. The CDR3 has 13 amino acids. Germline assignment: CDR1 SSHAT and CDR2 FNYEAQ (reference sequence). This chain's CDR3 is CASSTGTGVEQYF. Written as DNA, the CDR3 is TGTGCCAGCAGTACCGGGACAGGGGTCGAGCAGTACTTC.

The chain combines TRBV7-9 with TRBJ2-4, with a possible D match to TRBD1 (6 bases). Germline loops: CDR1 SEHNR, CDR2 FQNEAQ (reference sequence). Trimming removed 5 bases at V and 4 bases at J, with 12 bases between. CDR3 length: 14 amino acids. The chain's CDR3 is CASSQRTAKNIQYF. The CDR3 DNA is TGTGCCAGCAGCCAACGGACAGCGAAAAACATTCAGTACTTC.

CDR3 residues: CASSASTSAHVPAQYF. CDR3 bases: TGTGCCAGCAGCGCTTCGACTAGCGCTCACGTACCGGCGCAGTATTTT. V usage is TRBV7-9 and J usage is TRBJ2-3, with 8 bases identical to TRBD2. Germline V gene data show CDR1 as SEHNR and CDR2 as FQNEAQ (reference sequence). The V and J ends lost 5 bases and 10 bases, in that order; junction bases with no gene match: 17. The length of the CDR3 is 16 residues.

The chain couples TRBV28 to TRBJ1-3; D is unresolved. Germline V gene data show CDR1 as MDHEN and CDR2 as SYDVKM. V shed 2 bases and J shed 4 bases, with 9 bases lying between them. The CDR3 runs to 14 residues. The CDR3 protein is CASSLRSAGNTIYF. CDR3 sequence (DNA): TGTGCCAGCAGTTTAAGATCTGCGGGAAACACCATATATTTT.

The sample holds a few counts of this clone. This rearrangement joins TRBV5-4 to TRBJ2-7; TRBD2 agrees at 7 bases. Germline assignment: CDR1 SGHNT and CDR2 YYREEE (reference sequence). The J segment lost 3 bases and the V segment lost 4 bases, leaving 10 bases of the junction unmatched. This CDR3 spans 15 amino acids. The CDR3 spells CASSGGENQNYEQYF. In DNA form, the CDR3 reads TGTGCCAGCAGCGGGGGGGAGAACCAGAACTACGAGCAGTACTTC.